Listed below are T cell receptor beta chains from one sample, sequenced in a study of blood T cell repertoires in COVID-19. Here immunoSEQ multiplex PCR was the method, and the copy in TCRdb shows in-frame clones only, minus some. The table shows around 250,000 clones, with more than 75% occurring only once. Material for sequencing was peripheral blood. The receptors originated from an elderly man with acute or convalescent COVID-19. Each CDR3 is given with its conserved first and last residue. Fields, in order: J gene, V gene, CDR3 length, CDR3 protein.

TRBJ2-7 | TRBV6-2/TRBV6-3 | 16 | CASSYTPGGPKHEQYF
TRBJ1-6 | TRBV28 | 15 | CASSRRRQGFSPLHF
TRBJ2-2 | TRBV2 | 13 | CASSELAGGELFF
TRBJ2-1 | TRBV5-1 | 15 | CASSRGAGAYNEQFF
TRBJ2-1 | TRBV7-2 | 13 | CASSLYQKNEQFF
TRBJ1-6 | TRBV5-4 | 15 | CASSFDSSYNSPLHF
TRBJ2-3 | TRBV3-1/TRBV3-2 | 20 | CASSQDIERGPPGSTDTQYF
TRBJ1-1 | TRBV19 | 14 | CASSVTGVNTEAFF
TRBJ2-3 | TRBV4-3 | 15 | CASSQDWLGADTQYF
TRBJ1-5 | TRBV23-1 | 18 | CASSQSGRGWQGNQPQHF
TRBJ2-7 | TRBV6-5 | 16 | CASSYSGTGDSYEQYF
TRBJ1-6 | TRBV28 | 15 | CASSLLQGGNSPLHF
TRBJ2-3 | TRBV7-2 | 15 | CASGLKAGRTDTQYF
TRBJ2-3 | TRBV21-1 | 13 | CASRRDFPDTQYF
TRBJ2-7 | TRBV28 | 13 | CASGQVPSYEQYF
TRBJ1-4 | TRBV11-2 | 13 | CASSGSGSEKLFF
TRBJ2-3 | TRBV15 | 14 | CATSRPQGTDTQYF
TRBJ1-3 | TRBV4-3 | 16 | CASSQGPGSVGNTIYF
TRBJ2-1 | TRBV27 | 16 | CASSARQGALNNEQFF
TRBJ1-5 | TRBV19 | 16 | CASTVTEGKVNQPQHF
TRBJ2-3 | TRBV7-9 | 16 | CASSPKRAEPTDTQYF
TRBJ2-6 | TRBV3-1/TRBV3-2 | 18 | CASSQDSFRITGANVLTF
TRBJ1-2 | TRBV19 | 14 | CASSIGTGTHGYTF
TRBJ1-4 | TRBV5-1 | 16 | CASSPILTATNEKLFF
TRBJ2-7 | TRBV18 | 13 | CASSPNGIYEQYF
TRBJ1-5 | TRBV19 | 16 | CASSLAPGSSTQPQHF
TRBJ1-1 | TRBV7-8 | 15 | CASSFGQGMNTEAFF
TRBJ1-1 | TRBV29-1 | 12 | CSVDSGNTEAFF
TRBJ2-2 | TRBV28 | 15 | CASSTQGAGTGELFF
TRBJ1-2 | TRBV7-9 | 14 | CASSSPTGNYGYTF
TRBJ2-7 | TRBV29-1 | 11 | CSVARAHEQYF
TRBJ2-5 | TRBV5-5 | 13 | CASSRSIQETQYF
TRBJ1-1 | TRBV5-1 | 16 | CASSLGQGAVSTEAFF
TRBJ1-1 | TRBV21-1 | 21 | CASSHPGQGWRGAVGNTEAFF
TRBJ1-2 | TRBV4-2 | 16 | CASSQAGTGGVYGYTF
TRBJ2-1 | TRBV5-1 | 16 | CASSLTSGSNYNEQFF
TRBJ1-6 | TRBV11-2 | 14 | CASSPQGSNSPLHF
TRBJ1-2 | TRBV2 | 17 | CASSQDSGTGVNYGYTF
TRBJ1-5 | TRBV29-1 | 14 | CSVGDRLSNTAQHF
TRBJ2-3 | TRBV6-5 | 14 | CASILSGETGTQYF
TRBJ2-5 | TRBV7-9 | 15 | CASSLGGVDSETQYF